Below, 8 T cell receptor beta chains from the same sample are listed, as sequenced in a study of blood T cell repertoires in COVID-19 (dated by TCRdb to the early 2020s). The library came from the immunoSEQ multiplex PCR assay. TCRdb provides this immuneACCESS table in a form limited to in-frame rearrangements. Some clones are lacking; in checked studies, under half of them reflect an unresolved V gene, and why the rest are absent is not known. The sample has 130,000 or so clones on record, 55% to 70% of them singletons. Approximately 2.3% of the sample is held by the ten biggest clonotypes. What was sequenced was peripheral blood. The receptors were gathered from a woman in her seventies with acute or convalescent COVID-19.

The rearrangement links TRBV5-6 to TRBJ1-1; D is possibly TRBD1 (5 bases). The germline CDR1 and CDR2 sequences are SGHDT and YYEEEE. Trimming left V 7 bases short and J 1 base short, with 14 bases between. This CDR3 has 14 residues. The CDR3: CASSRVETNTEAFF. CDR3 nucleotides: TGTGCCAGCTCCAGGGTTGAGACGAACACTGAAGCTTTCTTT.

The V gene is TRBV28, the J gene TRBJ1-4, with D maybe TRBD1 (5 bases). This CDR3 region has 15 residues. Germline-derived CDR1 and CDR2 are MDHEN and SYDVKM. Trimming left V 6 bases short and J 7 bases short, with 18 bases between. The CDR3 here is CASSQVGGTAEKLFF. CDR3 nucleotides: TGTGCCAGCAGCCAAGTCGGGGGGACGGCTGAAAAACTGTTTTTT.

V gene TRBV6-2 or TRBV6-3 combines with J gene TRBJ2-7; D perhaps matches TRBD2 (5 bases). The CDR3 covers 13 residues. CDR1 and CDR2 from the germline V gene are MNHEY and SVGEGT. Trimming took off 6 bases at V and 3 bases at J, with 12 bases between the two ends. The CDR3 is CASSFGEIYEQYF. DNA of the CDR3: TGTGCCAGCAGCTTTGGGGAGATCTACGAGCAGTACTTC.

This clone was picked up a small number of times. The V call is TRBV7-8, the J call TRBJ2-7; 9 bases match TRBD2. Germline CDR1 is SGHVS and CDR2 is FQNEAQ. The V segment lost 1 base and the J segment 6 bases; nucleotides outside the gene matches: 7. This CDR3 spans 15 amino acids. In DNA form, the CDR3 reads TGTGCCAGCAGCTTAGACACATTAGCGGGAGTCGAGCAGTACTTC. As protein: CASSLDTLAGVEQYF.

There are a few counts of this clone. The CDR3 spells CASSSPGTGRDGYTF. CDR3 DNA: TGTGCCAGCAGTTCACCCGGGACAGGGAGGGATGGCTACACCTTC. The chain carries TRBV6-2 or TRBV6-3 and TRBJ1-2; 9 bases line up with TRBD1. From germline, CDR1 is MNHEY and CDR2 SVGEGT. The CDR3 has 15 residues. V shed 4 bases, J shed 6 bases, and the junction held 9 bases outside the gene matches.

The chain uses TRBV19 and TRBJ2-1, with D perhaps matching TRBD1 (5 bases). CDR1 is LNHDA, CDR2 SQIVND, per germline (reference sequence). V shed 3 bases and J shed 8 bases, with 8 bases lying between them. This CDR3 has 12 amino acids. CDR3 coding DNA: TGTGCCAGTAGTATTGGGGCGGATGAGCAGTTCTTC. The encoded protein is CASSIGADEQFF.

This CDR3 reads CASSQDPPDRFREQYF. The DNA for the CDR3 is TGCGCCAGCAGCCAAGATCCCCCGGACAGGTTTCGGGAGCAGTACTTC. This chain uses TRBV4-1 with TRBJ2-7; 7 nucleotides line up with TRBD1. V lost 0 bases to trimming and J lost 7 bases; unmatched junction nucleotides: 12. Germline CDR1 is MGHRA and CDR2 is YSYEKL. CDR3 size: 16 residues.

The chain links TRBV5-1 to TRBJ2-3; D remains ambiguous. V lost 0 bases, J lost 4 bases, and 12 bases lay in between. CDR1 and CDR2 from the germline V gene are SGHRS and YFSETQ. The CDR3 length is 15 residues. CDR3 in amino acids: CASSLDASRADTQYF. The DNA of the CDR3 is TGCGCCAGCAGCTTGGATGCCAGCCGGGCAGATACGCAGTATTTT.